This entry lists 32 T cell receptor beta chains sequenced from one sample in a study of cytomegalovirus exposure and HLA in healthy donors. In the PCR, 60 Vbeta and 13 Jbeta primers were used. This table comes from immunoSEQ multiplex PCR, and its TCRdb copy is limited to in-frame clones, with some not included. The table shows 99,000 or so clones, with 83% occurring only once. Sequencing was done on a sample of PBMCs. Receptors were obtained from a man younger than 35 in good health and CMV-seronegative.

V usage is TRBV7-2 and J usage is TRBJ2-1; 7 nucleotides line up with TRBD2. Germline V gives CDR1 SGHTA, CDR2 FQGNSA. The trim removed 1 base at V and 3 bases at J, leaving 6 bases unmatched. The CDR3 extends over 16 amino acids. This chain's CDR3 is CASSLVPREFYNEQFF. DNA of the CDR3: TGTGCCAGCAGCTTAGTTCCGCGGGAGTTCTACAATGAGCAGTTCTTC.

CDR3: CASSSAVSKLSTGELFF. DNA for the CDR3: TGTGCCAGCAGTTCTGCCGTGTCTAAACTGAGCACCGGGGAGCTGTTTTTT. The V and J genes are TRBV5-4 and TRBJ2-2; D uncertain. The CDR3 has 17 amino acids. The ends were cut back, 5 bases at V and 4 bases at J, with 21 bases in the middle. The germline V gene encodes CDR1 SGHNT and CDR2 YYREEE (reference sequence).

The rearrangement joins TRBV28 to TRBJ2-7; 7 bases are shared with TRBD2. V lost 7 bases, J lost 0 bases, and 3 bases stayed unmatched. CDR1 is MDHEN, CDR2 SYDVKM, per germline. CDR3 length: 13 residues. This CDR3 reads CASMSGNSYEQYF. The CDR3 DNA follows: TGTGCCAGCATGAGCGGGAACTCCTACGAGCAGTACTTC.

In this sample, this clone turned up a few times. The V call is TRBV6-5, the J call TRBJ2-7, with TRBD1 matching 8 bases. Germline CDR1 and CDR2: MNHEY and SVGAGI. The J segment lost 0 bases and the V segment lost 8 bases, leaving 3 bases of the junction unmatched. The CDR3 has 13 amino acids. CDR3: CASWDRTSYEQYF. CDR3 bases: TGTGCCAGCTGGGACAGGACCTCCTACGAGCAGTACTTC.

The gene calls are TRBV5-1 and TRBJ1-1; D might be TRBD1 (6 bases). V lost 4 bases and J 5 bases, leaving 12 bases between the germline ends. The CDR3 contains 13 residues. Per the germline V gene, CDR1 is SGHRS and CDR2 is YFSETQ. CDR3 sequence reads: CASSVTRGTEAFF. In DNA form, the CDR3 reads TGCGCCAGCAGCGTGACCAGGGGAACTGAAGCTTTCTTT.

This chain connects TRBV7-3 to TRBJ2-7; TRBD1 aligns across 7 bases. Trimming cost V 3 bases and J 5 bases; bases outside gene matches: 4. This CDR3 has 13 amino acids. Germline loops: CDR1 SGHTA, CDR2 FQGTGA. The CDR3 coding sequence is TGTGCCAGCAGCTTGGGACAGTCCGACGAGCAGTACTTC. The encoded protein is CASSLGQSDEQYF.

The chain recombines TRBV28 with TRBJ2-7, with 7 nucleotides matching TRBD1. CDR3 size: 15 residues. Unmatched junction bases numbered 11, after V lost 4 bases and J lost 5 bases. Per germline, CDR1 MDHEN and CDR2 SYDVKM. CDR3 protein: CASSSPPTGDHEQYF. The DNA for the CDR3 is TGTGCCAGCAGTTCCCCTCCAACAGGGGACCACGAGCAGTACTTC.

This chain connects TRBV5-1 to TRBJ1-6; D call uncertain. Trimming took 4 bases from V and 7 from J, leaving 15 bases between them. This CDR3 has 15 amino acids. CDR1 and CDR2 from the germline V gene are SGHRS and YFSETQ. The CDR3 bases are TGCGCCAGCAGCCATGACACGTCGATGAATTCACCCCTCCACTTT. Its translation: CASSHDTSMNSPLHF.

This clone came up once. The CDR3 DNA reads TGTGCCAGCAGTTTATCTTCCAGGGCCCACGAGCAGTACTTC. Translation gives CASSLSSRAHEQYF. The J gene is TRBJ2-7, the V gene TRBV27, with D possibly TRBD1 on 5 matching bases. The CDR3 covers 14 residues. V was shortened by 0 bases and J by 5 bases, with 11 bases between the two germline ends. Per the germline V gene, CDR1 is MNHEY and CDR2 is SMNVEV (reference sequence).

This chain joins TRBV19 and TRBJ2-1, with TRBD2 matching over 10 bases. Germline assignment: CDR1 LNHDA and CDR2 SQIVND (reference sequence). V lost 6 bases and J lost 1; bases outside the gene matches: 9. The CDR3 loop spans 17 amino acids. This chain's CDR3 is CASRPSTSGLSYNEQFF. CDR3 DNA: TGTGCCAGTAGACCCTCGACTAGCGGGTTGTCCTACAATGAGCAGTTCTTC.

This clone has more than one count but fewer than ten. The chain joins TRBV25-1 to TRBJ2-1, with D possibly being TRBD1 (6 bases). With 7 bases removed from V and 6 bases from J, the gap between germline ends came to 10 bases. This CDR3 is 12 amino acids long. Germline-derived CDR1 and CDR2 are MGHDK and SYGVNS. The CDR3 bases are TGTGCCAGCATAGGGGGTGTCAATGAGCAGTTCTTC. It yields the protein CASIGGVNEQFF.

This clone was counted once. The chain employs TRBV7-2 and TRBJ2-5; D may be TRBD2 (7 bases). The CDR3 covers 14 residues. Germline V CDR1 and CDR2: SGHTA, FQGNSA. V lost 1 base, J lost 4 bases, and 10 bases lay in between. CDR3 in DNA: TGTGCCAGCAGCTTAGTAGGGGGGGGAGAGACCCAGTACTTC. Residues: CASSLVGGGETQYF.

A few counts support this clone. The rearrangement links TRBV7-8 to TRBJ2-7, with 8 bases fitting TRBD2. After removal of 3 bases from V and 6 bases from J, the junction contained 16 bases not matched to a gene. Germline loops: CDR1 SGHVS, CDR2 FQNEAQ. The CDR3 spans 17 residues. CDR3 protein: CASSLGLRAGEGGEQYF. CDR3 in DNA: TGTGCCAGCAGCTTGGGACTTAGAGCGGGAGAGGGTGGCGAGCAGTACTTC.

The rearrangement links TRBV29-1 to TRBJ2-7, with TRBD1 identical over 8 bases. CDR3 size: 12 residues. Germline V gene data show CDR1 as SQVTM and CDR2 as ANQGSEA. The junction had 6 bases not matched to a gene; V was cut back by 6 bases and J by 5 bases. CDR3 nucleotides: TGCAGCGTCGCGGACAGGGAACACGAGCAGTACTTC. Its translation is CSVADREHEQYF.

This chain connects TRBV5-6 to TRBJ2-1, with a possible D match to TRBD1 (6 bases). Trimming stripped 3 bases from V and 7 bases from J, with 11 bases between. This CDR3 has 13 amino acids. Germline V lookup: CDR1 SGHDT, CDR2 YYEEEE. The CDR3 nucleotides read TGTGCCAGCAGCTCCCTACAGGGAAATGAGCAGTTCTTC. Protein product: CASSSLQGNEQFF.

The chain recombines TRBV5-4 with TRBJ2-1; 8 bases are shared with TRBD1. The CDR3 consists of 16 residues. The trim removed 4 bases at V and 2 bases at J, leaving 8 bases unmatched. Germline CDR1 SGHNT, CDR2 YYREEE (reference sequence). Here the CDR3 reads CASSPHRGSAYNEQFF. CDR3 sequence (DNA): TGTGCCAGCAGCCCGCACAGGGGGAGTGCCTACAATGAGCAGTTCTTC.

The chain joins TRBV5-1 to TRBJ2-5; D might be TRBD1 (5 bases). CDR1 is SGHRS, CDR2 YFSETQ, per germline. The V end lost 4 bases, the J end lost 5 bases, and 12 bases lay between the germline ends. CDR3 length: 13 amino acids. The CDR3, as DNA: TGCGCCAGCAGCCCTCAGGGTATGGAGACCCAGTACTTC. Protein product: CASSPQGMETQYF.

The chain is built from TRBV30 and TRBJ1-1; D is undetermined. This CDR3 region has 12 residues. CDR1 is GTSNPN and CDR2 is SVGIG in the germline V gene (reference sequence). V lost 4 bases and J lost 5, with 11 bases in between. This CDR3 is CAWTLKLTEAFF. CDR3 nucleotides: TGTGCCTGGACCCTAAAGTTGACTGAAGCTTTCTTT.

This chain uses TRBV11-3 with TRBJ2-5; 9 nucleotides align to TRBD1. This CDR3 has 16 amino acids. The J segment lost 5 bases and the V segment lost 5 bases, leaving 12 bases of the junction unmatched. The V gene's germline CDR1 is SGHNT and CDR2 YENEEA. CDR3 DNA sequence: TGTGCCAGCAGCCCGAGGACAGGGGAAGATGCGGAGACCCAGTACTTC. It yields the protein CASSPRTGEDAETQYF.

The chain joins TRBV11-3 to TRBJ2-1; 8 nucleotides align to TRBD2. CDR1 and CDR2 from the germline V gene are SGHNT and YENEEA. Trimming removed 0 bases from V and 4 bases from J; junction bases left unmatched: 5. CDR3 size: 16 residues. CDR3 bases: TGTGCCAGCAGCTTAGACTCCGGGAGGGTTTACAATGAGCAGTTCTTC. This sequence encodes CASSLDSGRVYNEQFF.

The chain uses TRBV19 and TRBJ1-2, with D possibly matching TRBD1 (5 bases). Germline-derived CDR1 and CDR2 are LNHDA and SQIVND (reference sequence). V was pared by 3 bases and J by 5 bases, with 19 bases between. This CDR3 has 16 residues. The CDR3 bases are TGTGCCAGTAGTATGGTAGGGGAGGGTGTCGCGTATGGCTACACCTTC. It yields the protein CASSMVGEGVAYGYTF.

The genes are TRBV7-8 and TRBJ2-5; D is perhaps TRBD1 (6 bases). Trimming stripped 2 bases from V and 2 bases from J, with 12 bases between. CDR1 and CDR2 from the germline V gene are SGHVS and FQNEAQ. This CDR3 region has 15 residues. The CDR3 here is CASSLFSRGQETQYF. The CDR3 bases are TGTGCCAGCAGCTTATTTTCCAGGGGACAAGAGACCCAGTACTTC.

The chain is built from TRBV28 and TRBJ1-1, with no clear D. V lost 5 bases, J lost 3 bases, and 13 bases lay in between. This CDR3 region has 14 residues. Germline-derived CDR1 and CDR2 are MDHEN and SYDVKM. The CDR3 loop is CASSKSRFYTEAFF. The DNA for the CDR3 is TGTGCCAGCAGTAAGAGTAGATTCTACACTGAAGCTTTCTTT. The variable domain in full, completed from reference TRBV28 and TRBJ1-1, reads DVKVTQSSRYLVKRTGEKVFLECVQDMDHENMFWYRQDPGLGLRLIYFSYDVKMKEKGDIPEGYSVSREKKERFSLILESASTNQTSMYLCASSKSRFYTEAFFGQGTRLTVV.

CDR3 loop: CASSLGGTNEQFF. Written as DNA, the CDR3 is TGTGCCAGCAGCTTAGGCGGAACCAATGAGCAGTTCTTC. This sequence joins TRBV11-2 and TRBJ2-1; the D is unclear. Germline CDR1 is SGHAT and CDR2 is FQNNGV. The V end was cut by 1 base, the J end by 6 bases, with 7 bases between. The CDR3 loop spans 13 amino acids. The full variable domain, with the rest looked up from reference TRBV11-2 and TRBJ2-1, is EAGVAQSPRYKIIEKRQSVAFWCNPISGHATLYWYQQILGQGPKLLIQFQNNGVVDDSQLPKDRFSAERLKGVDSTLKIQPAKLEDSAVYLCASSLGGTNEQFFGPGTRLTVL.

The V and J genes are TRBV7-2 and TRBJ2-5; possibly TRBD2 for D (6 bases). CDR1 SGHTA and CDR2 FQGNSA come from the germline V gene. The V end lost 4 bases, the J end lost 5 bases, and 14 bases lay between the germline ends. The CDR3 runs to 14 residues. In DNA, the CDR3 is TGTGCCAGCAGCTCACCGGGGAGGAGGGAGACCCAGTACTTC. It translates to CASSSPGRRETQYF.

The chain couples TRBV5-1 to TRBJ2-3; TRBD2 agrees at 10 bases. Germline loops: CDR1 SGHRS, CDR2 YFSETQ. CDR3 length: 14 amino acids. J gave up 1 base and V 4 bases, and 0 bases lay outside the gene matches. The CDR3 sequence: CASSLAGGTDTQYF. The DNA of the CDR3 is TGCGCCAGCAGCCTAGCGGGAGGCACAGATACGCAGTATTTT.

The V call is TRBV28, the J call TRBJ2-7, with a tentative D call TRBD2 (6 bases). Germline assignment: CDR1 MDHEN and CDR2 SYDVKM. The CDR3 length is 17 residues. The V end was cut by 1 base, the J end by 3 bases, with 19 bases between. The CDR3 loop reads CASSLSPMGGESYEQYF. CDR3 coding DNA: TGTGCCAGCAGTTTATCACCGATGGGGGGAGAGAGCTACGAGCAGTACTTC. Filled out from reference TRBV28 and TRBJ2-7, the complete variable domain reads DVKVTQSSRYLVKRTGEKVFLECVQDMDHENMFWYRQDPGLGLRLIYFSYDVKMKEKGDIPEGYSVSREKKERFSLILESASTNQTSMYLCASSLSPMGGESYEQYFGPGTRLTVT.

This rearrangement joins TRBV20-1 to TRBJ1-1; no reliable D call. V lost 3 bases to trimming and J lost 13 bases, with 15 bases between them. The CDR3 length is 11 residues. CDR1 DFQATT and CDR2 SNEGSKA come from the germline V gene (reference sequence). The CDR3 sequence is CSASSGIWVFF. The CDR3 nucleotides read TGCAGTGCTAGCTCGGGTATCTGGGTTTTCTTT.

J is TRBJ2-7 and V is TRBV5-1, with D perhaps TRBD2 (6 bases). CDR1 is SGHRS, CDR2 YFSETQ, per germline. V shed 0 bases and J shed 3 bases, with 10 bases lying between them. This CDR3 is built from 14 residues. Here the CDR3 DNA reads TGCGCCAGCAGCTTGGAAGCGGACTACTACGAGCAGTACTTC. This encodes CASSLEADYYEQYF.

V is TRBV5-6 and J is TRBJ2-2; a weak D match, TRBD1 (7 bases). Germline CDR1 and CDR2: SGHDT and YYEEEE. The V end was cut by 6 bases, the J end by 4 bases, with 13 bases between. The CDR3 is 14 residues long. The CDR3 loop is CASTGRGVTGELFF. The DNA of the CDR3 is TGTGCCAGCACCGGCAGGGGGGTCACCGGGGAGCTGTTTTTT. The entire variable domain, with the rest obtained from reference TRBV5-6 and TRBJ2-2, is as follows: DAGVTQSPTHLIKTRGQQVTLRCSPKSGHDTVSWYQQALGQGPQFIFQYYEEEERQRGNFPDRFSGHQFPNYSSELNVNALLLGDSALYLCASTGRGVTGELFFGEGSRLTVL.

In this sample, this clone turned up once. The CDR3 loop is CASSQGTDYGYTF. CDR3 nucleotide sequence: TGCGCCAGCAGCCAAGGAACTGATTATGGCTACACCTTC. This chain joins TRBV4-1 and TRBJ1-2; D not resolved. The V end was cut by 1 base, the J end by 5 bases, with 8 bases between. Per the germline V gene, CDR1 is MGHRA and CDR2 is YSYEKL. The CDR3 consists of 13 residues.

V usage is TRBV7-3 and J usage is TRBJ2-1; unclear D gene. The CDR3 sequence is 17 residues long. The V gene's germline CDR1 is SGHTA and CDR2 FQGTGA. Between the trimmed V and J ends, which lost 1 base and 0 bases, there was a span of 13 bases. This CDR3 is CASSLNIPSLSYNEQFF. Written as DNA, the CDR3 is TGTGCCAGCAGCTTAAATATTCCTAGTCTCTCCTACAATGAGCAGTTCTTC.